This TCR beta chain was captured by sequencing in a study of molecular identifiers for immune sequencing clone quantification. MiXCR, applied by TCRdb to the PCR reads, yields one record per CDR3 protein. There are 460,000 or so distinct CDR3 sequences in the sample; around 25% occur only once, and 0.76% lies in the top ten. As for this clonotype: Sequence at one end of the junction differs from germline and may be a read error.

This CDR3 comprises 15 residues. The TCR comes from a human donor in good health. Some libraries in this study had Jurkat cell RNA spiked in. The chain uses TRBV6-7 and TRBJ1-5, with D maybe TRBD1 (6 bases). TRBV6-7 is labeled an ORF, and its function is uncertain. Sequencing used naive CD8+ T cells from blood, with Jurkat cell RNA spiked in. Subset denoted: FACS-sorted CD8+CD4-CCR7+CD45RA+ naive T cells. The CDR3 loop reads CASSGGHRSSQPQHF. In nucleotides, the CDR3 is TGTGCCAGCAGTGGGGGCCATAGGAGCAGTCAGCCCCAGCATTTT.